One T cell receptor (beta chain) is described in this entry. The antigen is unknown. The data stem from a study of OX40 agonist ivuxolimab in advanced cancers. For the study at large: The dose-escalation cohort had hepatocellular carcinoma, melanoma, renal cell or head and neck cancer. Of the patients, three showed partial responses, one with hepatocellular carcinoma and two with cutaneous melanoma.

TCRdb keeps only in-frame clones here, not all; method: immunoSEQ multiplex PCR. The top ten clones hold over 2% of a sample with tens of thousands of clones, approximately 71% of them seen once. The study's findings and limits: At 0.1 to 3.0 mg/kg and by week 6, clonal expansion occurred in CD4+ and CD8+ blood T cells. Expanded clones tended on average to be more numerous among CD8+ T cells than CD4+.

Germline V gene data show CDR1 as MNHNY and CDR2 as SVGAGI (reference sequence). The CDR3 totals 16 residues. Trimming pared 5 bases from V and 3 bases from J, leaving 17 bases between. The sample in question was CD4+ or CD8+ T cells sorted from blood, obtained in a trial of the OX40 agonist ivuxolimab. This TCR derives from an adult with an advanced solid tumor such as melanoma, head and neck, liver or kidney cancer. The V gene is TRBV6-6, the J gene TRBJ1-5; possibly TRBD1 for D (6 bases). The CDR3 DNA reads as TGTGCCAGCAGTCTGCTCGGGGGCAACCACAATCAGCCCCAGCATTTT. It is translated as CASSLLGGNHNQPQHF.